The 27 T cell receptor beta chains in this list originate from one sample, sequenced in a study of blood T cell repertoires in COVID-19. The assay was immunoSEQ multiplex PCR, and TCRdb's table has in-frame clones only and misses some. The sample yields around 170,000 clones, approximately 80% seen once. The sample comprised PBMCs or T cells enriched from blood (not recorded which). The receptors were gathered from a man between 50 and 59 years old who had recovered from COVID-19.

The CDR3 DNA is TGCGCCAGCAGAGGGTCGGGGGAAACTGAAGCTTTCTTT. Translation: CASRGSGETEAFF. The V call is TRBV4-1, the J call TRBJ1-1; D may be TRBD1 (5 bases). From germline, CDR1 is MGHRA and CDR2 YSYEKL. This CDR3 is 13 amino acids long. V lost 6 bases, J lost 5 bases, and 13 bases lay in between.

To note about this clone: One junction end disagrees with the germline gene, perhaps due to a read error. The J gene is TRBJ1-2, the V gene TRBV5-6, with D possibly being TRBD1 (6 bases). The germline CDR1 and CDR2 sequences are SGHDT and YYEEEE. CDR3 length equals 12 residues. CDR3 amino acids: CASSLAPGHGVF. CDR3 in DNA: TGTGCCAGCAGCTTAGCCCCGGGACATGGGGTATTC.

V and J are TRBV12-3 or TRBV12-4 and TRBJ2-5, with 7 bases matching TRBD1. CDR3 length: 12 residues. The ends lost 4 bases at V and 8 bases at J; junction bases unmatched: 4. The CDR3 region is CASSYRGVTQYF. CDR3 coding DNA: TGTGCCAGCAGTTACAGGGGTGTAACCCAGTACTTC.

The chain recombines TRBV3-1 (or the pseudogene TRBV3-2) with TRBJ2-1, with no clear D. Trimming took 0 bases from V and 10 from J, leaving 10 bases between them. This CDR3 region has 13 residues. The V gene's germline CDR1 is LGHDT and CDR2 YNNKEL (reference sequence). The CDR3, as DNA: TGTGCCAGCAGCCAAGATCTGTACAGCGAGCAGTTCTTC. It is translated as CASSQDLYSEQFF.

This clone has only one observation. This sequence joins TRBV7-9 and TRBJ2-1; maybe TRBD1 (7 bases). Trimming removed 3 bases at V and 6 bases at J, with 12 bases between. Looked up from germline, CDR1 is SEHNR and CDR2 is FQNEAQ (reference sequence). This CDR3 is built from 14 residues. The CDR3 region is CASSFSQGGNEQFF. In DNA form, the CDR3 reads TGTGCCAGCAGCTTCAGTCAGGGGGGCAATGAGCAGTTCTTC.

This clone was seen more than once but under ten times. The genes are TRBV27 and TRBJ1-1; 8 bases map to TRBD1. Unmatched junction bases numbered 8, after V lost 8 bases and J lost 3 bases. The CDR3 covers 14 residues. In germline, CDR1 is MNHEY, CDR2 SMNVEV (reference sequence). The CDR3 bases are TGTGCCAGCTGGGGCAGGGGGCCCGACACTGAAGCTTTCTTT. It translates to CASWGRGPDTEAFF.

The rearrangement links TRBV4-1 to TRBJ1-2; TRBD1 matches 7 bases. The CDR3 extends over 17 amino acids. The germline V gene has CDR1 MGHRA and CDR2 YSYEKL. J was trimmed by 6 bases and V by 1 base; bases with no gene match: 14. CDR3: CASSQGFGDRVYHGYTF. The CDR3 DNA reads as TGCGCCAGCAGCCAAGGGTTCGGTGACAGGGTGTACCATGGCTACACCTTC.

For the CDR3, the DNA is TGCAGCGTTGGAGGTGGAACTGGAAACACCATATATTTT. The encoded protein is CSVGGGTGNTIYF. The rearrangement links TRBV29-1 to TRBJ1-3, with no clear D. V lost 4 bases to trimming and J lost 2 bases, with 9 bases between them. Germline CDR1 is SQVTM and CDR2 is ANQGSEA. The CDR3 covers 13 residues.

This chain connects TRBV3-1 (or the pseudogene TRBV3-2) to TRBJ1-3; D remains unclear. From germline, CDR1 is LGHDT and CDR2 YNNKEL (reference sequence). V was cut by 1 base and J by 3 bases, with 4 bases left in between. This CDR3 spans 13 amino acids. The DNA for the CDR3 is TGTGCCAGCAGCCAAGGAGGTGGAAACACCATATATTTT. Protein product: CASSQGGGNTIYF.

The rearrangement uses TRBV3-1 (or the pseudogene TRBV3-2) and TRBJ1-4; possible D gene TRBD1, 5 bases. This CDR3 is 14 amino acids long. Per germline, CDR1 LGHDT and CDR2 YNNKEL (reference sequence). The V end was cut by 4 bases, the J end by 6 bases, with 12 bases between. This CDR3 reads CASSPGLKDEKLFF. Written as DNA, the CDR3 is TGTGCCAGCAGCCCAGGGTTGAAAGATGAAAAACTGTTTTTT.

The chain combines TRBV21-1 with TRBJ2-3; TRBD2 is taken as the D call from the table, unchecked against the DNA. TRBV21-1 is deemed a pseudogene. The CDR3 contains 15 residues. The CDR3 DNA is TGTGCCAGCATAGGGACTGGAGCCTTCACAGATACGCAGTATTTT. Residues: CASIGTGAFTDTQYF.

The V gene is TRBV7-9, the J gene TRBJ2-5, with TRBD2 matching 9 bases. The V gene end was trimmed by 3 bases and the J gene end by 1 base; junction bases not matched to a gene: 12. CDR1 is SEHNR, CDR2 FQNEAQ, per germline (reference sequence). The CDR3 is made up of 18 amino acids. CDR3 protein: CASSFPFGGTSLQETQYF. For the CDR3, the DNA is TGTGCCAGCAGCTTCCCCTTTGGGGGGACTAGCCTCCAAGAGACCCAGTACTTC.

This clone was recorded only once. The rearrangement uses TRBV7-2 and TRBJ2-5; 8 bases align to TRBD2. CDR1 and CDR2 (germline): SGHTA, FQGNSA. The CDR3 is made up of 18 amino acids. Trimming took 3 bases from V and 4 from J; bases not matched to a gene: 16. Here the CDR3 reads CASSLGISAGGGIETQYF. The DNA of the CDR3 is TGTGCCAGCAGCTTGGGGATTTCGGCGGGGGGAGGGATAGAGACCCAGTACTTC.

The rearrangement joins TRBV6-1 to TRBJ2-1; D might be TRBD2 (5 bases). The ends were cut back, 0 bases at V and 4 bases at J, with 13 bases in the middle. Germline V CDR1 and CDR2: MNHNS, SASEGT. The CDR3 is 16 amino acids. The CDR3 bases are TGTGCCAGCAGTGAAGCGAGGGTAGGTAGTTACAATGAGCAGTTCTTC. This codes for CASSEARVGSYNEQFF.

The rearrangement links TRBV19 to TRBJ1-2; 7 bases are a match to TRBD1. The CDR3 length is 14 residues. Germline V CDR1 and CDR2: LNHDA, SQIVND (reference sequence). V trimming: 3 bases; J trimming: 8 bases; junction bases outside the gene matches: 9. The CDR3 spells CASSIDRASEGYTF. The CDR3 DNA reads TGTGCCAGTAGTATTGACAGGGCGTCGGAGGGCTACACCTTC.

The chain uses TRBV9 and TRBJ1-4; weak D call: TRBD1 (5 bases). In germline, CDR1 is SGDLS, CDR2 YYNGEE. There are 14 residues in the CDR3. V gave up 4 bases and J gave up 7 bases, with 14 bases separating them. As DNA, the CDR3 is TGTGCCAGCAGCAGTGGGGGGATCTTTGAAAAACTGTTTTTT. It codes for CASSSGGIFEKLFF.

V and J are TRBV5-1 and TRBJ2-3; D is perhaps TRBD2 (5 bases). Per the germline V gene, CDR1 is SGHRS and CDR2 is YFSETQ. V was clipped by 0 bases and J by 4 bases, with 9 bases between them. The CDR3 totals 14 residues. CDR3 sequence (DNA): TGCGCCAGCAGCTTGGATGGGCGGGCAGATACGCAGTATTTT. Its protein product is CASSLDGRADTQYF.

J is TRBJ2-3 and V is TRBV6-6, with 8 bases that match TRBD2. The V gene end was trimmed by 10 bases and the J gene end by 0 bases; junction bases not matched to a gene: 6. CDR3 length: 14 amino acids. From germline, CDR1 is MNHNY and CDR2 SVGAGI (reference sequence). Here the CDR3 reads CATLPGGSTDTQYF. The CDR3 bases are TGTGCCACACTGCCGGGGGGGAGCACAGATACGCAGTATTTT.

The chain is built from TRBV7-9 and TRBJ2-3; TRBD2 matches at 10 bases. The V and J ends lost 2 bases and 3 bases, in that order; junction bases with no gene match: 2. CDR3 length equals 15 residues. Germline-derived CDR1 and CDR2 are SEHNR and FQNEAQ (reference sequence). The chain's CDR3 is CASSLQRGGTDTQYF. In DNA form, the CDR3 reads TGTGCCAGCAGCTTACAGCGGGGGGGGACAGATACGCAGTATTTT.

The gene calls are TRBV9 and TRBJ2-6, with D perhaps matching TRBD2 (6 bases). The CDR3 is made up of 17 amino acids. The germline gives CDR1 SGDLS, CDR2 YYNGEE. Trimming shortened V by 0 bases and J by 4 bases, and 14 bases separated the two germline ends. CDR3 amino acids: CASSVGGIAAGANVLTF. The CDR3 region has the DNA TGTGCCAGCAGCGTAGGGGGAATAGCGGCCGGGGCCAACGTCCTGACTTTC.

CDR3 sequence: CASTRPGDRRGSYYEQYF. CDR3 nucleotide sequence: TGTGCCAGCACCCGACCCGGGGACAGACGAGGTTCGTACTACGAGCAGTACTTC. The rearrangement uses TRBV7-9 and TRBJ2-7, with TRBD1 matching over 7 bases. Per the germline V gene, CDR1 is SEHNR and CDR2 is FQNEAQ (reference sequence). There are 18 residues in the CDR3. The trim removed 7 bases at V and 3 bases at J, leaving 21 bases unmatched.

This chain connects TRBV6-5 to TRBJ2-1, with a tentative D call TRBD1 (6 bases). Between the trimmed V and J ends, which lost 9 bases and 0 bases, there was a span of 15 bases. The CDR3 covers 15 residues. Germline lookup yields CDR1 MNHEY and CDR2 SVGAGI. The CDR3 DNA reads TGTGCCAGTAAGGGGGACGGAAGCTCCTACAATGAGCAGTTCTTC. Translating it yields CASKGDGSSYNEQFF.

The chain has TRBV7-2 and TRBJ1-2; D is perhaps TRBD1 (5 bases). The ends were cut back, 1 base at V and 8 bases at J, with 17 bases in the middle. This CDR3 has 15 amino acids. CDR1 and CDR2 from the germline V gene are SGHTA and FQGNSA. As DNA, the CDR3 is TGTGCCAGCAGCTTAGACCAGGGTATCCTCTGGGGCTACACCTTC. As protein: CASSLDQGILWGYTF.

J is TRBJ2-1 and V is TRBV5-1; 9 bases map to TRBD1. Germline V gives CDR1 SGHRS, CDR2 YFSETQ. V lost 4 bases to trimming and J lost 5 bases; unmatched junction nucleotides: 7. This CDR3 region has 15 residues. The CDR3 sequence is CASSPQGALNNEQFF. The CDR3 coding sequence is TGCGCCAGCAGCCCACAGGGGGCACTCAACAATGAGCAGTTCTTC.

In its sample, this clone was seen once. The J gene is TRBJ1-4, the V gene TRBV25-1; 10 nucleotides match TRBD1. Germline V CDR1 and CDR2: MGHDK, SYGVNS. J lost 10 bases, V lost 4 bases, and 9 bases had no gene match. This CDR3 contains 15 residues. This CDR3 is CASSANRDRGGKLFF. As DNA, the CDR3 is TGTGCCAGCAGTGCCAACCGGGACAGGGGAGGAAAACTGTTTTTT.

This clone was recorded once. This chain links TRBV18 with TRBJ2-7, with no clear D. CDR1 is KGHSH and CDR2 is LQKENI in the germline V gene. The CDR3 has 16 amino acids. V lost 0 bases and J 2 bases, leaving 14 bases between the germline ends. CDR3 sequence: CASSPPQNDLTYEQYF. Here the CDR3 DNA reads TGTGCCAGCTCACCACCACAGAATGATCTGACCTACGAGCAGTACTTC.

This sequence joins TRBV7-2 and TRBJ2-1, with a weak D call TRBD2 (7 bases). With 7 bases removed from V and 0 bases from J, the gap between germline ends came to 10 bases. The CDR3 consists of 14 residues. CDR1 is SGHTA, CDR2 FQGNSA, per germline. CDR3 DNA: TGTGCCAGCAAGGGGGACTACTCCTACAATGAGCAGTTCTTC. Translation: CASKGDYSYNEQFF.